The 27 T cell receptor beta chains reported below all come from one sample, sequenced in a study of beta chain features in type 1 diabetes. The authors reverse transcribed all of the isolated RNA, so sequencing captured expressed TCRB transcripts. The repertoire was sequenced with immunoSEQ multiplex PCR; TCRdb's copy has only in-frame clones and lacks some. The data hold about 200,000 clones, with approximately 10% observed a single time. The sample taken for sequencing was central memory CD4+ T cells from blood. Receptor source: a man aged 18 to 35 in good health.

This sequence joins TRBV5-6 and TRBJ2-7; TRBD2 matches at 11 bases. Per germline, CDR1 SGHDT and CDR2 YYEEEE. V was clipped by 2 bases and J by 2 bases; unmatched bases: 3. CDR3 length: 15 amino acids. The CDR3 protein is CASSLTSGSAYEQYF. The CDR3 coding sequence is TGTGCCAGCAGCTTAACTAGCGGGAGCGCCTACGAGCAGTACTTC.

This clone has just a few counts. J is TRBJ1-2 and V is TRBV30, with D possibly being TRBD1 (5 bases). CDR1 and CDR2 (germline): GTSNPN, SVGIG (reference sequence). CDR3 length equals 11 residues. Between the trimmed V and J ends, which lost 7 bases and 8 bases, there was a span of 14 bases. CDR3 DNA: TGTGCCTTCTCGGGACGAAGGGGCTACACCTTC. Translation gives CAFSGRRGYTF. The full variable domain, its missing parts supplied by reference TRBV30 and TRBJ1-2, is SQTIHQWPATLVQPVGSPLSLECTVEGTSNPNLYWYRQAAGRGLQLLFYSVGIGQISSEVPQNLSASRPQDRQFILSSKKLLLSDSGFYLCAFSGRRGYTFGSGTRLTVV.

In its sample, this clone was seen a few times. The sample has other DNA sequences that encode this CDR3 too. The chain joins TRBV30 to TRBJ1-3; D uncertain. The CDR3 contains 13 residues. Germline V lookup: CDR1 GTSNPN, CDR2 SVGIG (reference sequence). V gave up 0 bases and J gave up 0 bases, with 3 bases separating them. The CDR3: CAWSVSSGNTIYF. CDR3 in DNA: TGTGCCTGGAGTGTATCCTCTGGAAACACCATATATTTT.

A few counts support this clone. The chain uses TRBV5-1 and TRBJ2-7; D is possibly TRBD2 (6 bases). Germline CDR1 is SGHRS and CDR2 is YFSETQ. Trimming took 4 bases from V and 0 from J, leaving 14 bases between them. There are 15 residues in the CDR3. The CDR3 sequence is CASSKGSGSSYEQYF. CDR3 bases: TGCGCCAGCAGCAAGGGGTCCGGGAGCTCCTACGAGCAGTACTTC.

The chain's CDR3 is CASSLRAGETYEQYF. The CDR3 region has the DNA TGTGCCAGCAGCTTAAGAGCCGGGGAGACCTACGAGCAGTACTTC. The chain is built from TRBV7-9 and TRBJ2-7; D is perhaps TRBD2 (5 bases). V was pared by 2 bases and J by 2 bases, with 13 bases between. Germline values: CDR1 SEHNR, CDR2 FQNEAQ (reference sequence). This CDR3 is 15 amino acids long.

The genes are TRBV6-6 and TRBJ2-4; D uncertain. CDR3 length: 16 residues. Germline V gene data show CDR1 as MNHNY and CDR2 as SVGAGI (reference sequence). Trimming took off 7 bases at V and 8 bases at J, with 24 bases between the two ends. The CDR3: CASKKGRSRSSDIQYF. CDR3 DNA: TGTGCCAGCAAGAAAGGGCGATCCCGTAGCTCAGACATTCAGTACTTC.

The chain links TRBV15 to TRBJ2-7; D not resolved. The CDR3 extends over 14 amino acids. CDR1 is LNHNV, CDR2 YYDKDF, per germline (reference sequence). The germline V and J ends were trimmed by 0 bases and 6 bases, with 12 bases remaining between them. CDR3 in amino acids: CATSRDAASSEQYF. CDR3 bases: TGTGCCACCAGCAGAGATGCAGCCAGTAGCGAGCAGTACTTC.

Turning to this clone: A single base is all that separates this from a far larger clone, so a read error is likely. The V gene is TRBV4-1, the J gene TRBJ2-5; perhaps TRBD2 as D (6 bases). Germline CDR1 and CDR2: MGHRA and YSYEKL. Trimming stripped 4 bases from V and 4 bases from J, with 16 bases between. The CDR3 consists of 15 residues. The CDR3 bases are TGCGCCAGCAGCCTCCCGGGGGACGCAGCAGAGACCCAGTACTTC. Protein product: CASSLPGDAAETQYF.

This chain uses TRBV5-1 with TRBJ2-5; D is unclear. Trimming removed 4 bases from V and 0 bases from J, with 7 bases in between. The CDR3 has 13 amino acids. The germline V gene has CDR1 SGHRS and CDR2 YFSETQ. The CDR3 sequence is CASSPKYQETQYF. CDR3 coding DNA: TGCGCCAGCAGCCCAAAGTACCAAGAGACCCAGTACTTC.

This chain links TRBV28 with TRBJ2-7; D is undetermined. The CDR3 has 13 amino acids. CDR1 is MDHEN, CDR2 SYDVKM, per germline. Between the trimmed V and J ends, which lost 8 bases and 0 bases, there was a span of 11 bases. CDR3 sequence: CASADHSSYEQYF. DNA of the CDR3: TGTGCCAGCGCAGACCACAGCTCCTACGAGCAGTACTTC.

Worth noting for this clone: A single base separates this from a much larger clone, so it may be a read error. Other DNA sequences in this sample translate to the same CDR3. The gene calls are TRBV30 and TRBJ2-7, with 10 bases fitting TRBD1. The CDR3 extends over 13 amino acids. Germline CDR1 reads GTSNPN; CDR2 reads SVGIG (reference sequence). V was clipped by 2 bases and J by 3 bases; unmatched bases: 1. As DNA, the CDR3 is TGTGCCTGGAGTCGGGACAGGGGCTACGAGCAGTACTTC. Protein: CAWSRDRGYEQYF.

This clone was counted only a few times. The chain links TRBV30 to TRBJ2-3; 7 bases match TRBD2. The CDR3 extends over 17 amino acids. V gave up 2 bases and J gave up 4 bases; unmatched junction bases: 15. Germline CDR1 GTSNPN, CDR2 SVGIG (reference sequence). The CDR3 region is CAWSLWRERPGADTQYF. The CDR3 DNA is TGTGCCTGGAGTTTATGGCGGGAGCGCCCCGGGGCAGATACGCAGTATTTT. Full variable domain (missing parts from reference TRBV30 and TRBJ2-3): SQTIHQWPATLVQPVGSPLSLECTVEGTSNPNLYWYRQAAGRGLQLLFYSVGIGQISSEVPQNLSASRPQDRQFILSSKKLLLSDSGFYLCAWSLWRERPGADTQYFGPGTRLTVL.

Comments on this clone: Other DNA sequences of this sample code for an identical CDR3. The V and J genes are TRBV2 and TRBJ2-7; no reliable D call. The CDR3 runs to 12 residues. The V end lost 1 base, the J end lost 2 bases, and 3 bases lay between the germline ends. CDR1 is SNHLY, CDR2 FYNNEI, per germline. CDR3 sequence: CASSEDTYEQYF. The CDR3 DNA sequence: TGTGCCAGCAGTGAAGACACCTACGAGCAGTACTTC.

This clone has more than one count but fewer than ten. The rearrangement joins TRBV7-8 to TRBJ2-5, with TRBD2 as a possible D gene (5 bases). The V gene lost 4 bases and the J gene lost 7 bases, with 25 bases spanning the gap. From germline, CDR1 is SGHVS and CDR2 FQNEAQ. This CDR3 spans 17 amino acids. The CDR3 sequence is CASSSLLSGGSPMTQYF. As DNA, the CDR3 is TGTGCCAGCAGCTCCCTTCTAAGCGGAGGCTCTCCTATGACCCAGTACTTC.

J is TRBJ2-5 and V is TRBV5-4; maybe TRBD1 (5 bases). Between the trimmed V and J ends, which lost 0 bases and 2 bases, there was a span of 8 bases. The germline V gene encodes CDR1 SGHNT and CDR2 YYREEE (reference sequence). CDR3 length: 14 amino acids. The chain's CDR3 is CASSLAPGQETQYF. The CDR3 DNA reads TGTGCCAGCAGCTTGGCGCCAGGGCAAGAGACCCAGTACTTC.

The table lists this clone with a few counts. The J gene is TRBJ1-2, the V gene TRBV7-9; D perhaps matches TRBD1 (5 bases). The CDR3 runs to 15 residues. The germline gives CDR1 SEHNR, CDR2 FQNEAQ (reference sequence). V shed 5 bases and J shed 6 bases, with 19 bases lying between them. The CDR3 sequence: CASSHTGTGTDGYTF. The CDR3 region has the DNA TGTGCCAGCAGCCATACCGGGACGGGCACCGATGGCTACACCTTC.

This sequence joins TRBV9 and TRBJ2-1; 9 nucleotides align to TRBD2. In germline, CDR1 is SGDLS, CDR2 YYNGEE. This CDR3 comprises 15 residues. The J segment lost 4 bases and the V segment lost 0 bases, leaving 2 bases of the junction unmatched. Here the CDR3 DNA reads TGTGCCAGCAGCGTAGACGCGGGAGGGTACAATGAGCAGTTCTTC. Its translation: CASSVDAGGYNEQFF.

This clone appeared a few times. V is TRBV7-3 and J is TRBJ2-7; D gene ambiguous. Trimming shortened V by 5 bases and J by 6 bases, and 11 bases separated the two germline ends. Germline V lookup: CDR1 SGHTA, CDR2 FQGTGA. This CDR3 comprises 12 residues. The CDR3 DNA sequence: TGTGCCAGCAGCACCCAACCCCGCGAGCAGTACTTC. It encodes CASSTQPREQYF.

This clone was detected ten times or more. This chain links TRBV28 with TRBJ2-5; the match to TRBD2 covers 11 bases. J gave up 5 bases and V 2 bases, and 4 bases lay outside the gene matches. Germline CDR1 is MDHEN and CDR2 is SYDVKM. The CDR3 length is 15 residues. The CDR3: CASSLRWTSGETQYF. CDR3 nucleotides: TGTGCCAGCAGTTTACGGTGGACTAGCGGGGAGACCCAGTACTTC.

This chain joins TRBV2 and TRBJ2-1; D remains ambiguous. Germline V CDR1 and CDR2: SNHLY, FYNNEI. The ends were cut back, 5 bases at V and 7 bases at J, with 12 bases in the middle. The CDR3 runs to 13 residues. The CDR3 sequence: CASSPSEFNEQFF. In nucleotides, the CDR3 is TGTGCCAGCAGTCCCTCGGAATTTAATGAGCAGTTCTTC.

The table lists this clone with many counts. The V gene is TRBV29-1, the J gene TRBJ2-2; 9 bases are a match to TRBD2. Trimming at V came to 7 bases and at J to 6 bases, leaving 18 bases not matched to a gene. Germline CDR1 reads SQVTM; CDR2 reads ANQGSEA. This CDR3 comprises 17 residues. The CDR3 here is CSAESREGPFGSGELFF. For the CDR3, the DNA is TGCAGCGCCGAGTCGCGGGAGGGCCCGTTCGGATCCGGGGAGCTGTTTTTT.

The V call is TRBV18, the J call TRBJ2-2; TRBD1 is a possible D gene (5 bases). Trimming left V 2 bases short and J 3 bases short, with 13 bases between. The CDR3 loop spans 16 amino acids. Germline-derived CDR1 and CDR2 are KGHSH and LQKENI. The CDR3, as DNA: TGTGCCAGCTCACCAAGGCAGGGCGCGGACACCGGGGAGCTGTTTTTT. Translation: CASSPRQGADTGELFF.

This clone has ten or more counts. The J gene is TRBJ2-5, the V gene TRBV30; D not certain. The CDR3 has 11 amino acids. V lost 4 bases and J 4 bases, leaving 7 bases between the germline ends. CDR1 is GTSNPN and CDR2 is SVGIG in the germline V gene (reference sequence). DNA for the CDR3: TGTGCCTGGACTACGGGAGAGACCCAGTACTTC. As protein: CAWTTGETQYF.

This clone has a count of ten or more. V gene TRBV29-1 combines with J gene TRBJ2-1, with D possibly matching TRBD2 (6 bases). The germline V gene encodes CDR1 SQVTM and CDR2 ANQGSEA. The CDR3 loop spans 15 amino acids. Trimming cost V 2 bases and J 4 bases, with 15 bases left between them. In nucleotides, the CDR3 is TGCAGCGTTGAAACCACGCCCGGACTATACAATGAGCAGTTCTTC. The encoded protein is CSVETTPGLYNEQFF.

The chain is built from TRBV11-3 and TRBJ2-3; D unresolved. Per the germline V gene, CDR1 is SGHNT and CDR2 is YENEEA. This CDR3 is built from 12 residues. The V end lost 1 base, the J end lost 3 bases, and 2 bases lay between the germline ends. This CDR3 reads CASSLVTDTQYF. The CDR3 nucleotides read TGTGCCAGCAGCTTAGTGACAGATACGCAGTATTTT.

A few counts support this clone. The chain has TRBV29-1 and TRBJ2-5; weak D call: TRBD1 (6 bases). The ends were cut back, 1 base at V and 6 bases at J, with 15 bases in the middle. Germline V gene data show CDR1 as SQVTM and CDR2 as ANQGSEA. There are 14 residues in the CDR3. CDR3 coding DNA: TGCAGCGTTGAAGGTGTGGGGGCTAGGAAGACCCAGTACTTC. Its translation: CSVEGVGARKTQYF.

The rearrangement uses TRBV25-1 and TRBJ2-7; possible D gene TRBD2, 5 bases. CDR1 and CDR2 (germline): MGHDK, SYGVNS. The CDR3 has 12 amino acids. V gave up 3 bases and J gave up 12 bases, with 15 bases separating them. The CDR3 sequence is CASSETGIFRYF. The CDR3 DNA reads TGTGCCAGCAGTGAGACCGGGATTTTTCGGTACTTC.